This TCR beta chain was captured in a study of T cell responses to AZD1222 COVID-19 vaccine. About this clone: The antigen is not known.

From germline, CDR1 is SQVTM and CDR2 ANQGSEA. Germline trimming cut 6 bases from V and 0 bases from J; bases unmatched to any gene: 7. The CDR3 has 15 amino acids. Study observations and caveats: Among vaccine-associated CD4 TCRs, coverage spanned spike, with dominance at 160-218 and 743-854. Only a handful of AZD1222 recipients, roughly six in all, had baseline seropositivity. Among spike-specific TCRs, nearly half reportedly target unmutated variant regions. Donors were mostly white British, more females; clonal diversity possibly underestimated.

Libraries were prepared by immunoSEQ multiplex PCR; TCRdb keeps only in-frame clonotypes and omits some of them. The table records some 120,000 clones, approximately 83% of them present only once. Source: peripheral blood, taken on day 0 of MenACWY control vaccination. This receptor was identified in an adult in good health. The V and J genes are TRBV29-1 and TRBJ1-4; 7 bases fit TRBD1. The CDR3 sequence is CSVVGQAATNEKLFF. The CDR3 DNA is TGCAGCGTGGTAGGACAGGCCGCAACTAATGAAAAACTGTTTTTT. Full variable domain (missing parts from reference TRBV29-1 and TRBJ1-4): SAVISQKPSRDICQRGTSLTIQCQVDSQVTMMFWYRQQPGQSLTLIATANQGSEATYESGFVIDKFPISRPNLTFSTLTVSNMSPEDSSIYLCSVVGQAATNEKLFFGSGTQLSVL.